The clone carrying this T cell receptor (beta chain) was counted ten times or more. Antigen specificity is unknown. Unmatched junction bases numbered 6, after V lost 5 bases and J lost 5 bases. The CDR3 totals 15 residues. The germline V gene encodes CDR1 SEHNR and CDR2 FQNEAQ (reference sequence). The entry originates in a study of human T cells and chemical hapten exposure. The time point here: pre-sensitization, week 0. Treatment defined: therapeutic diphenylcyclopropenone sensitization with weekly scalp DPC. The library tagged individual cDNA molecules with unique molecular identifiers. TCRdb independently ran MiXCR on the RACE reads; one entry per CDR3 protein. The profile shows around 56,000 distinct CDR3 sequences, more than 8% of them singletons. General observations from the study: Patch test score rose with PT1 expanded TCR count, significant at thresholds 8, 16 and 32, not 4.

The chain is built from TRBV7-9 and TRBJ2-3; 11 bases are a match to TRBD2. The source was whole blood, collected in connection with sensitization to the hapten diphenylcyclopropenone (DPC). The TCR originated in a man in his forties or fifties with alopecia areata. Some clones in this sample may be carry-over from other donors' samples. Written as DNA, the CDR3 is TGTGCCAGCAGCCTTCTAGCGGGAGGAGGAGATACGCAGTATTTT. Its protein is CASSLLAGGGDTQYF.